The present T cell receptor (beta chain) was sequenced within a study of OX40 agonist ivuxolimab in advanced cancers. For the study at large: Ivuxolimab, which is an agonistic anti-OX40 (CD134) antibody, was administered to the patients.

The table came from immunoSEQ multiplex PCR; TCRdb's copy has only in-frame clones and leaves some out. Of 80,000 or so clones listed, approximately 89% are singletons. With 2 bases clipped from V and 1 base from J, the junction kept 2 bases outside the gene matches. The V gene's germline CDR1 is SGHRS and CDR2 YFSETQ. This CDR3 is 15 amino acids long. Study-wide results and limits: There were, on average, more expanded clones in CD8+ T cells than in CD4+. There was clonal expansion of CD4+ and CD8+ blood T cells by week 6 at 0.1 to 3.0 mg/kg.

A word on this clone: Its antigen is unknown.

The source is an adult with an advanced solid tumor such as melanoma, head and neck, liver or kidney cancer. The rearrangement uses TRBV5-1 and TRBJ2-2; 7 bases align to TRBD1. Material: CD4+ or CD8+ T cells sorted from blood, obtained in a trial of the OX40 agonist ivuxolimab. CDR3 nucleotides: TGCGCCAGCAGCTTTACAGGGGAGAACACCGGGGAGCTGTTTTTT. Amino acid sequence: CASSFTGENTGELFF.